This entry lists 20 T cell receptor beta chains sequenced from one sample in a study of blood T cell repertoires in COVID-19. TCRdb's table, derived via immunoSEQ multiplex PCR, lists solely in-frame clones and lacks some. The table records under 300,000 clones, approximately 90% of them present only once. Sequences were obtained from peripheral blood. The receptors were sampled from a woman in her thirties or forties who had recovered from COVID-19.

The gene calls are TRBV27 and TRBJ1-1, with D possibly matching TRBD1 (6 bases). V lost 8 bases, J lost 7 bases, and 17 bases lay in between. Germline V gene lookup returns CDR1 MNHEY and CDR2 SMNVEV (reference sequence). The CDR3 consists of 13 residues. Here the CDR3 DNA reads TGTGCCAGCCAGGGCCAGGGGAATGGTGAAGCTTTCTTT. It encodes CASQGQGNGEAFF.

The chain links TRBV19 to TRBJ1-5, with D possibly matching TRBD1 (5 bases). CDR3 length: 14 residues. Trimming took off 3 bases at V and 6 bases at J, with 12 bases between the two ends. Germline V lookup: CDR1 LNHDA, CDR2 SQIVND (reference sequence). The CDR3 is CASSIGQGGQPQHF. The CDR3 DNA follows: TGTGCCAGTAGTATCGGCCAGGGAGGTCAGCCCCAGCATTTT.

This clone was seen more than once but under ten times. V is TRBV27 and J is TRBJ2-2; TRBD2 matches 7 bases. Looked up from germline, CDR1 is MNHEY and CDR2 is SMNVEV (reference sequence). The V and J ends lost 6 bases and 9 bases, in that order; junction bases with no gene match: 7. This CDR3 has 13 residues. The chain's CDR3 is CASRPLGGWELFF. The CDR3 nucleotides read TGTGCCAGCAGGCCCCTGGGGGGGTGGGAGCTGTTTTTT.

The chain joins TRBV9 to TRBJ1-5, with D possibly being TRBD1 (5 bases). This CDR3 comprises 16 residues. Germline values: CDR1 SGDLS, CDR2 YYNGEE. V lost 0 bases, J lost 4 bases, and 14 bases lay in between. The CDR3 loop is CASSVGPQGGNQPQHF. The CDR3 DNA is TGTGCCAGCAGCGTAGGGCCCCAGGGTGGGAATCAGCCCCAGCATTTT. Supplemented by reference TRBV9 and TRBJ1-5, the full variable domain reads DSGVTQTPKHLITATGQRVTLRCSPRSGDLSVYWYQQSLDQGLQFLIQYYNGEERAKGNILERFSAQQFPDLHSELNLSSLELGDSALYFCASSVGPQGGNQPQHFGDGTRLSIL.

The CDR3 here is CASSPTLARSYNEQFF. In nucleotides, the CDR3 is TGTGCCAGCAGCCCCACCCTAGCGCGCTCCTACAATGAGCAGTTCTTC. The chain carries TRBV13 and TRBJ2-1; TRBD2 is a possible D gene (6 bases). Trimming left V 5 bases short and J 0 bases short, with 14 bases between. Germline V CDR1 and CDR2: PRHDT, FYEKMQ (reference sequence). The CDR3 totals 16 residues.

The chain carries TRBV27 and TRBJ1-1, with D unclear. The V gene lost 7 bases and the J gene lost 0 bases, with 15 bases spanning the gap. The CDR3 loop spans 15 amino acids. The V gene's germline CDR1 is MNHEY and CDR2 SMNVEV (reference sequence). DNA of the CDR3: TGTGCCAGCAATCGGCGGGGAACCCTGAACACTGAAGCTTTCTTT. Amino acids: CASNRRGTLNTEAFF.

This clone was seen more than once but under ten times. This chain connects TRBV7-3 to TRBJ2-5, with 7 bases that match TRBD1. CDR1 and CDR2 from the germline V gene are SGHTA and FQGTGA. Trimming took 5 bases from V and 5 from J; bases not matched to a gene: 11. The CDR3 loop spans 15 amino acids. The CDR3 loop is CASSLQTGLSETQYF. The CDR3 coding sequence is TGTGCCAGCAGCCTCCAGACAGGGCTGTCGGAGACCCAGTACTTC.

The rearrangement links TRBV7-9 to TRBJ1-4; TRBD1 is a possible D gene (5 bases). Trimming pared 5 bases from V and 5 bases from J, leaving 15 bases between. The CDR3 spans 15 residues. Per the germline V gene, CDR1 is SEHNR and CDR2 is FQNEAQ (reference sequence). The CDR3 loop is CASSLRQPRNEKLFF. CDR3 nucleotide sequence: TGTGCCAGCAGCCTGCGACAGCCACGGAATGAAAAACTGTTTTTT. Complete variable domain (other parts from reference TRBV7-9 and TRBJ1-4): DTGVSQNPRHKITKRGQNVTFRCDPISEHNRLYWYRQTLGQGPEFLTYFQNEAQLEKSRLLSDRFSAERPKGSFSTLEIQRTEQGDSAMYLCASSLRQPRNEKLFFGSGTQLSVL.

This chain links TRBV19 with TRBJ2-3, with 7 nucleotides matching TRBD2. Germline V lookup: CDR1 LNHDA, CDR2 SQIVND (reference sequence). The trim removed 9 bases at V and 6 bases at J, leaving 6 bases unmatched. The CDR3 is 12 amino acids. The CDR3 DNA sequence: TGTGCCAGCCGGGGAGGGGTGGATACGCAGTATTTT. Protein: CASRGGVDTQYF.

The gene calls are TRBV6-1 and TRBJ1-4, with D possibly TRBD1 on 6 matching bases. Trimming pared 1 base from V and 8 bases from J, leaving 29 bases between. This CDR3 has 20 residues. Looked up from germline, CDR1 is MNHNS and CDR2 is SASEGT. This CDR3 reads CASSEVEVGEWGGRREKLFF. As DNA, the CDR3 is TGTGCCAGCAGTGAAGTGGAAGTTGGGGAATGGGGGGGGCGTCGCGAAAAACTGTTTTTT.

The chain employs TRBV27 and TRBJ2-7; TRBD1 is a possible D gene (5 bases). Germline V gene lookup returns CDR1 MNHEY and CDR2 SMNVEV (reference sequence). This CDR3 has 14 amino acids. Trimming stripped 4 bases from V and 9 bases from J, with 19 bases between. CDR3 nucleotide sequence: TGTGCCAGCAGTTCCCTCCAGGGCGTCCTATGGCAGTACTTC. Amino acids: CASSSLQGVLWQYF.

This rearrangement joins TRBV6-6 to TRBJ1-5, with D uncertain. The germline CDR1 and CDR2 sequences are MNHNY and SVGAGI (reference sequence). The germline V and J ends were trimmed by 6 bases and 11 bases, with 14 bases remaining between them. This CDR3 spans 12 amino acids. The CDR3 sequence: CASSPRPAAQHF. Written as DNA, the CDR3 is TGTGCCAGCAGCCCCCGGCCAGCGGCCCAGCATTTT.

The J gene is TRBJ2-5, the V gene TRBV27, with 7 bases fitting TRBD2. This CDR3 comprises 15 residues. The ends lost 5 bases at V and 2 bases at J; junction bases unmatched: 8. Germline V gives CDR1 MNHEY, CDR2 SMNVEV (reference sequence). The DNA of the CDR3 is TGTGCCAGCAGTCGGACTAGTCGGGGACAAGAGACCCAGTACTTC. Its protein product is CASSRTSRGQETQYF.

The V call is TRBV9, the J call TRBJ2-5; D call uncertain. Trimming stripped 3 bases from V and 5 bases from J, with 20 bases between. CDR1 SGDLS and CDR2 YYNGEE come from the germline V gene. CDR3 size: 16 residues. The CDR3 spells CASSAGSRENLETQYF. In DNA, the CDR3 is TGTGCCAGCAGCGCAGGCTCCAGAGAAAACTTGGAGACCCAGTACTTC.

This clone has only a few counts. The chain joins TRBV15 to TRBJ1-6; the match to TRBD1 covers 10 bases. Unmatched junction bases numbered 3, after V lost 1 base and J lost 3 bases. CDR1 LNHNV and CDR2 YYDKDF come from the germline V gene (reference sequence). The CDR3 runs 17 residues. The chain's CDR3 is CATSRGRDRGYNSPLHF. CDR3 DNA sequence: TGTGCCACCAGCAGAGGGCGGGACAGGGGCTATAATTCACCCCTCCACTTT.

V is TRBV5-3 and J is TRBJ2-1; D may be TRBD2 (6 bases). TRBV5-3 is placed among ORFs of uncertain function. Deletions cut 1 base from V and 7 bases from J, with 24 bases between. The CDR3 has 18 residues. The CDR3 loop is CARSLLGRDAPGKNEQFF. DNA of the CDR3: TGTGCCAGAAGCTTGTTGGGGCGGGACGCCCCTGGAAAGAATGAGCAGTTCTTC.

The chain is built from TRBV2 and TRBJ2-1; weak D call: TRBD1 (5 bases). V was shortened by 4 bases and J by 2 bases, with 9 bases between the two germline ends. This CDR3 comprises 14 residues. Germline CDR1 and CDR2: SNHLY and FYNNEI. This CDR3 is CASSGGSPYNEQFF. CDR3 bases: TGTGCCAGCAGTGGGGGCAGTCCCTACAATGAGCAGTTCTTC.

The chain couples TRBV19 to TRBJ2-2, with 9 bases aligning to TRBD2. The CDR3 runs 19 residues. V was clipped by 5 bases and J by 0 bases; unmatched bases: 13. In germline, CDR1 is LNHDA, CDR2 SQIVND (reference sequence). The CDR3 DNA reads TGTGCCAGTAGTGCCCACAGGGGACTAGCCACAGCGAACACCGGGGAGCTGTTTTTT. Its protein is CASSAHRGLATANTGELFF.

On this clone: This CDR3 is also generated by other DNA sequences in the sample. This chain uses TRBV18 with TRBJ1-2; D may be TRBD1 (5 bases). CDR3 length: 13 residues. Trimming pared 3 bases from V and 1 base from J, leaving 6 bases between. CDR1 and CDR2 (germline): KGHSH, LQKENI. This CDR3 reads CASSPDSNYGYTF. The CDR3 bases are TGTGCCAGCTCACCCGACAGTAACTATGGCTACACCTTC.

The rearrangement links TRBV5-3 to TRBJ1-5; 10 positions agree with TRBD1. TRBV5-3 is an ORF, with its function uncertain. The CDR3 sequence is 17 residues long. V trimming: 4 bases; J trimming: 2 bases; junction bases outside the gene matches: 9. CDR3 protein: CARSPSRDRGRNQPQHF. CDR3 nucleotides: TGTGCCAGAAGCCCAAGCCGGGACAGGGGCCGCAATCAGCCCCAGCATTTT.